This T cell receptor beta chain was recovered during a study of PD-1 blockade in classical Hodgkin lymphoma. Specified time point: cycle 4 day 1 (C4D1), after five to seven weeks of nivolumab. Each patient's relapse followed autologous stem cell transplantation, and brentuximab vedotin exposure varied. The CD8+ T cells came from thawed PBMCs through magnetic negative selection. Study-level findings and limits: Complete responders' baseline diversity resembled that of newly diagnosed patients. Repertoire difference causes, possibly disease activity or prior therapy, remain undefined.

TCRdb's table, derived via immunoSEQ multiplex PCR, lists solely in-frame clones and lacks some. The data show about 2,300 clones, approximately 70% seen once. V shed 7 bases and J shed 2 bases, with 10 bases lying between them. CDR3 length: 12 amino acids. Germline V CDR1 and CDR2: SGHKS, YYEKEE (reference sequence). About this clone: Its matching antigen is unknown.

This chain links TRBV5-5 with TRBJ2-7; D might be TRBD1 or TRBD2, each matching 7 bases. The source was CD8+ T cells from blood, collected before the fourth cycle of nivolumab. The sequence was obtained from a human donor with classical Hodgkin lymphoma. CDR3 sequence: CASQGGAYEQYF. The CDR3 DNA is TGTGCCAGCCAGGGGGGGGCCTACGAGCAGTACTTC.